The subject of this entry is one T cell receptor beta chain. Antigen unknown. Sequencing used immunoSEQ multiplex PCR; TCRdb keeps in-frame clones, though not all of them. This table holds hundreds of thousands of clones, 90% to 97% found once. These data come from a study of shared clonotypes between healthy human individuals. Study observations and caveats: Rarefaction curves obtained for sorted subsets showed sequencing incomplete despite large depth. Naive CD4 clonotypes overlapped across several donors at roughly 4.5%.

The CDR3 is made up of 17 amino acids. Germline trimming cut 4 bases from V and 0 bases from J; bases unmatched to any gene: 12. Germline loops: CDR1 SGHAT, CDR2 FQNNGV. Into CD45RA+ naive and CD45RA-negative memory subsets, the CD4+ cells were split. The sample consisted of naive CD4+ T cells sorted from blood. Subset defined: CD45RA+ positively selected. V is TRBV11-2 and J is TRBJ2-7; 7 nucleotides match TRBD1. The clonotype comes from a woman under 40 in good health. CDR3 in amino acids: CASSSYRGVKGSYEQYF. DNA of the CDR3: TGTGCCAGCAGCTCGTACAGGGGCGTTAAGGGCTCCTACGAGCAGTACTTC.